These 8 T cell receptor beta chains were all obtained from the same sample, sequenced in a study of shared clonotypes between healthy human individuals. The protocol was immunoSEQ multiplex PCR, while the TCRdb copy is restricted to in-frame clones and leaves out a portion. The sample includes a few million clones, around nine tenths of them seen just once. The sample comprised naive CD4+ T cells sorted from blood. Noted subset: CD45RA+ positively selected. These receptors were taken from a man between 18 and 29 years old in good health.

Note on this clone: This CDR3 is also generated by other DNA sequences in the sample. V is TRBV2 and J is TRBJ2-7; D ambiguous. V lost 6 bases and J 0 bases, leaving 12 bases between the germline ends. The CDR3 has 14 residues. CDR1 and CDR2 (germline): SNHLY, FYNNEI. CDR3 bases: TGTGCCAGCAGAACGGACGGAAGCTCCTACGAGCAGTACTTC. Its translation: CASRTDGSSYEQYF.

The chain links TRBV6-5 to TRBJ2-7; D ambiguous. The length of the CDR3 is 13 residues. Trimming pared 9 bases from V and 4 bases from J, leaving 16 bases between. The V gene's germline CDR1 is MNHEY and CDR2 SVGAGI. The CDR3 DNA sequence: TGTGCCAGTCGTCCGCCGGCGGTTTACGAGCAGTACTTC. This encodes CASRPPAVYEQYF.

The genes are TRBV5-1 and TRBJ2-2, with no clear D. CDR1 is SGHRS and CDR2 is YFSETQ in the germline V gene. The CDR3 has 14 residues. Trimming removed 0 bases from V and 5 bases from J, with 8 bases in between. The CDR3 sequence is CASSLVLETGELFF. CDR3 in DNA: TGCGCCAGCAGCTTGGTGCTGGAAACCGGGGAGCTGTTTTTT.

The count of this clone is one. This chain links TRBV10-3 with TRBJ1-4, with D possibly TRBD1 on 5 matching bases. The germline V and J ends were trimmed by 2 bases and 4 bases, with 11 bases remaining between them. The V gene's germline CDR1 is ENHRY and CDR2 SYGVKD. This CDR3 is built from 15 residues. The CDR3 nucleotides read TGTGCCATCAGTGAGGGGACGGTCAATAATGAAAAACTGTTTTTT. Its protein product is CAISEGTVNNEKLFF.

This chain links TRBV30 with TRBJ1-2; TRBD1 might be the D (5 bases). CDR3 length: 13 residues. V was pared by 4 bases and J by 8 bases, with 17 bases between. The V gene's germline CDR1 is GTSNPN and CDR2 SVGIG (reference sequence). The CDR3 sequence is CAWTKDKLSGYTF. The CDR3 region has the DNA TGTGCCTGGACGAAGGACAAATTGTCGGGCTACACCTTC.

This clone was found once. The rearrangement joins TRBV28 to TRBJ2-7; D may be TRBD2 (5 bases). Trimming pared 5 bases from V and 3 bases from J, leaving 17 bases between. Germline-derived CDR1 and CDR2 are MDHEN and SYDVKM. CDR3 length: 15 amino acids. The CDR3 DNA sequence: TGTGCCAGCAGTCCATCAACCGTGGGAGACTACGAGCAGTACTTC. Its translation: CASSPSTVGDYEQYF. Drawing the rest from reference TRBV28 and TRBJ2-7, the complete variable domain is DVKVTQSSRYLVKRTGEKVFLECVQDMDHENMFWYRQDPGLGLRLIYFSYDVKMKEKGDIPEGYSVSREKKERFSLILESASTNQTSMYLCASSPSTVGDYEQYFGPGTRLTVT.

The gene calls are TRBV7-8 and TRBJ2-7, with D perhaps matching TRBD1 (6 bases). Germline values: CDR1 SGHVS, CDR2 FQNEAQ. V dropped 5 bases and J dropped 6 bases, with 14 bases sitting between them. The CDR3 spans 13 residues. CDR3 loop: CASSSGQLSEQYF. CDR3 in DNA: TGTGCCAGCAGCAGTGGACAGCTCTCCGAGCAGTACTTC.

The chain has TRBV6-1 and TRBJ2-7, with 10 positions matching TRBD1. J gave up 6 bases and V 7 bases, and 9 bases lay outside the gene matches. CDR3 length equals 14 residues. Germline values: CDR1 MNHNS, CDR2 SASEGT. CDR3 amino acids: CASTPTGTGVEQYF. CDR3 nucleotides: TGTGCCAGCACCCCCACCGGGACAGGGGTCGAGCAGTACTTC.